This TCR beta chain was profiled in a study of OX40 agonist ivuxolimab in advanced cancers. At the level of the whole study: Ivuxolimab, which targeted the costimulatory receptor OX40 (CD134), was an agonistic, fully human IgG2 monoclonal antibody. Partial responses were achieved by three dose-escalation patients, of whom one had hepatocellular carcinoma and two had cutaneous melanoma. Prior anti-PD-1, anti-PD-L1 or anti-CTLA-4 therapy was permitted, and checkpoint inhibitors had been received by more than 35% of dose-escalation patients. The purpose of peripheral TCRbeta sequencing was to test whether ivuxolimab changed TCR sequence diversity and led to clonal T-cell expansion. The paper reports the monotherapy dose-escalation portion (N of about 47 patients) of the phase I ivuxolimab trial. Of the 50 or so patients in dose escalation, some 20 had hepatocellular carcinoma, some 15 had melanoma, 9 had renal cell carcinoma and 9 had head and neck cancer. In the dose-escalation cohort, 70% to 90% of patients were male, and the mean age was around 65 years with a range of about 20 to 80. Intravenous ivuxolimab was administered to patients every 2 weeks at six dose levels: 0.01, 0.1, 0.3, 1.5, 3 and 10 mg/kg. Study-level results and caveats: The antigen specificity of the clonally expanded peripheral T cells was not determined. After ivuxolimab, expanded clones were on average more numerous among CD8+ T cells than among CD4+ T cells. In the 0.1-3.0 mg/kg groups, partial responders had among the lowest normalized peripheral clonal expansion, particularly in CD8+ T cells. Low levels of normalized T-cell clonal expansion were also seen in some patients who did not respond. Clonal expansion of both CD4+ and CD8+ blood T cells was observed from baseline to week 6 at doses 0.1 to 3.0 mg/kg.

Patients with autoimmune disease history or receiving systemic immunosuppression were excluded from the trial. Peripheral blood for TCR sequencing was collected from all dose cohorts at baseline, on cycle 4 day 1, and on cycle 7 day 1. Samples came from an open-label, multicenter, first-in-human phase I dose-escalation trial of ivuxolimab. Adults with locally advanced or metastatic head and neck squamous cell, hepatocellular, melanoma or renal cell carcinoma were enrolled in the trial. Before TCR sequencing, CD4+ T cells and CD8+ T cells were sorted from peripheral blood as separate populations. About this clone itself: The specificity of this receptor is unknown. Base quality data are lacking; no much larger clone is found one base away.

For sequencing of the TCRbeta CDR3 region, genomic DNA was extracted from the sorted cells. TCRbeta CDR3 regions were sequenced using the immunoSEQ Assay. TCRdb mirrors the immuneACCESS table, restricted to in-frame sequences. Some clones are absent from its copies; in checked studies, under half trace to an unresolved V gene, and the reason for the others is unknown. This sample lists about 62,000 clones; 79% were detected once. Of the sample, 11% falls within the top ten clones. The germline V gene supplies CDR1 MNHEY and CDR2 SVGAGI. The trim is 6 bases for V and 0 bases for J, with a gap of 12 bases between the germline ends. The CDR3 runs 15 residues from the cysteine to the phenylalanine. Just the 45-base CDR3 DNA is kept, in frame starting at base 1.

Sample: CD4+ or CD8+ T cells sorted from blood, taken in a trial of the OX40 agonist ivuxolimab. This sequence originates from an adult with an advanced solid tumor such as melanoma, head and neck, liver or kidney cancer. Recombination joined TRBV6-5 with TRBJ1-3; 6 matching bases give a weak D call of TRBD1. The CDR3 reads as follows: CASRRGDGSGNTIYF. In nucleotide form, the sequence is TGTGCCAGCAGAAGGGGGGACGGCTCTGGAAACACCATATATTTT.